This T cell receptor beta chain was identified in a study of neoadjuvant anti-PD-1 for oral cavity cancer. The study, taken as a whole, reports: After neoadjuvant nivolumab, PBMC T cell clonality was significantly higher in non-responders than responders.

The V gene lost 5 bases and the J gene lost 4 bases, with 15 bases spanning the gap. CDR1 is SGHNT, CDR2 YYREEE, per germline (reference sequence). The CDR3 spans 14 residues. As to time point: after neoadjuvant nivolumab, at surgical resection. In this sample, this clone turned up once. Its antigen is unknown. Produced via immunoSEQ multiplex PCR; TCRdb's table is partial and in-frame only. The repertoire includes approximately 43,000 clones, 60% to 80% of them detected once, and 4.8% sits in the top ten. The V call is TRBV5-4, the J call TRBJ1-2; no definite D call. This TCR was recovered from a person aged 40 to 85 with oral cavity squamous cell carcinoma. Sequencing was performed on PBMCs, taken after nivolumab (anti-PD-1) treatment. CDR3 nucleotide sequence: TGTGCCAGCAGTCTTCCTCCAGCATCCTATGGCTACACCTTC. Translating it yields CASSLPPASYGYTF. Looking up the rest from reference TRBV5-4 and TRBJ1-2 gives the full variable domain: ETGVTQSPTHLIKTRGQQVTLRCSSQSGHNTVSWYQQALGQGPQFIFQYYREEENGRGNFPPRFSGLQFPNYSSELNVNALELDDSALYLCASSLPPASYGYTFGSGTRLTVV.